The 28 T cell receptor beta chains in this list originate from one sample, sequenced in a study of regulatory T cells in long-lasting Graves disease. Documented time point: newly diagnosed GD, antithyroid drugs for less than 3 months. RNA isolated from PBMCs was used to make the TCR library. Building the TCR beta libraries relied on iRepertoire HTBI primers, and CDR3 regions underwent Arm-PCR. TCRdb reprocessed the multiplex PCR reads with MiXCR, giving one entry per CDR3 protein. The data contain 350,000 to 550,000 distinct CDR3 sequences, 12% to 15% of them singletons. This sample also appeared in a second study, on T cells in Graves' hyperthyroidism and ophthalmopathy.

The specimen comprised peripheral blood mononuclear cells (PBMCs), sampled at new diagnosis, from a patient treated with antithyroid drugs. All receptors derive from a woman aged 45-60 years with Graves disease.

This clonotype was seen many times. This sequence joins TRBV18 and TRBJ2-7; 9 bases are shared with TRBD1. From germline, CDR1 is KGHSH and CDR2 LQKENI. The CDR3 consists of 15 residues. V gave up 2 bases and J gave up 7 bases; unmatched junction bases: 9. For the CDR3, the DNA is TGTGCCAGCTCACCAACCGATCGGACAGGGGAGGAGCAGTACTTC. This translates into CASSPTDRTGEEQYF.

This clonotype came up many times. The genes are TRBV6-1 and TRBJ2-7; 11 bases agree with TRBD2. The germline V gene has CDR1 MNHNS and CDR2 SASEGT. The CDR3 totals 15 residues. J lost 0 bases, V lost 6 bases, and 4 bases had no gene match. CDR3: CASRITSGSSYEQYF. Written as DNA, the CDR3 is TGTGCCAGCAGGATTACTAGCGGGAGCTCCTACGAGCAGTACTTC.

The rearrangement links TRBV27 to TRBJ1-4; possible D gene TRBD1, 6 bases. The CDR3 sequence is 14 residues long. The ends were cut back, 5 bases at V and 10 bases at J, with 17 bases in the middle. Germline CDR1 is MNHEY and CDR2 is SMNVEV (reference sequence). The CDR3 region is CASSQLPGGAKLFF. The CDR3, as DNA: TGTGCCAGCAGTCAACTTCCCGGGGGGGCAAAACTGTTTTTT.

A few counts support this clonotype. The CDR3 bases are TGTGCCAGCTCCTCCCGCAAGCGGGAGTCGGGCGATGAGCAGTTCTTC. Translated, it gives CASSSRKRESGDEQFF. This sequence joins TRBV18 and TRBJ2-1; 8 bases agree with TRBD2. V dropped 6 bases and J dropped 8; count of bases not matched to a gene: 15. Germline V lookup: CDR1 KGHSH, CDR2 LQKENI. The CDR3 runs to 16 residues. Drawing the rest from reference TRBV18 and TRBJ2-1, the complete variable domain is NAGVMQNPRHLVRRRGQEARLRCSPMKGHSHVYWYRQLPEEGLKFMVYLQKENIIDESGMPKERFSAEFPKEGPSILRIQQVVRGDSAAYFCASSSRKRESGDEQFFGPGTRLTVL.

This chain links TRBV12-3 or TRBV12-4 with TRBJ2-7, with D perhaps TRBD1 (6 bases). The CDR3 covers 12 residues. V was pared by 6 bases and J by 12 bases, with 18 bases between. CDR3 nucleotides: TGTGCCAGCAGCTCAGGACAGAGGGGACGGTACTTC. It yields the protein CASSSGQRGRYF.

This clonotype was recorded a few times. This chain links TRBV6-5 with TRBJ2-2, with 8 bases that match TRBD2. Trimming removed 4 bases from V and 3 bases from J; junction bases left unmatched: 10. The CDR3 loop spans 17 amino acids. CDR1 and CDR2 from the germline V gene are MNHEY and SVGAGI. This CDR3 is CASSFSTGTSDTGELFF. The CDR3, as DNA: TGTGCCAGCAGTTTTAGTACCGGGACTAGTGACACCGGGGAGCTGTTTTTT.

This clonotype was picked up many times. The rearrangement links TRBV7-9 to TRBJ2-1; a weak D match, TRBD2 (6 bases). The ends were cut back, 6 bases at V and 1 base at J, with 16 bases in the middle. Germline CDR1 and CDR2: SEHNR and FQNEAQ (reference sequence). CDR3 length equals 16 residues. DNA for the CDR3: TGTGCCAGCAGACCATCGGAGGGCGCGTCCTACAATGAGCAGTTCTTC. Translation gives CASRPSEGASYNEQFF.

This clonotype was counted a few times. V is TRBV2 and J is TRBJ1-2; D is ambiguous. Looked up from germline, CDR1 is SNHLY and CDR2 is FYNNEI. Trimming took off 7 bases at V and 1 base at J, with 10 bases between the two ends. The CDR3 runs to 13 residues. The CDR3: CASTAGINYGYTF. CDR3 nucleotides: TGTGCCAGCACCGCGGGGATTAACTATGGCTACACCTTC.

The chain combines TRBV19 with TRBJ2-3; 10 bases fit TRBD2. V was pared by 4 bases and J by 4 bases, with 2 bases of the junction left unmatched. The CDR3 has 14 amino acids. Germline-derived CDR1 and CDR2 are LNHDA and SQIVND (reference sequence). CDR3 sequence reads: CASSTLAGSDTQYF. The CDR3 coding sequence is TGTGCCAGTAGTACACTAGCGGGATCAGATACGCAGTATTTT.

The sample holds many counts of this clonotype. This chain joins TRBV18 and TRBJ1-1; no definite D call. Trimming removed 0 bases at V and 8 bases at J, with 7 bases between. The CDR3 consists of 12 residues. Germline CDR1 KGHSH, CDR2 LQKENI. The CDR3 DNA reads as TGTGCCAGCTCACCACCCACACTAGAAGCTTTCTTT. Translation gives CASSPPTLEAFF.

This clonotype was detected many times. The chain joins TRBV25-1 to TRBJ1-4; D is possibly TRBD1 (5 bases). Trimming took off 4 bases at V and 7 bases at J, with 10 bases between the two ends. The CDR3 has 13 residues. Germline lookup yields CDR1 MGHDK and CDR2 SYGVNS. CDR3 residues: CASSGQGGEKLFF. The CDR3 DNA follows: TGTGCCAGCAGTGGGCAGGGTGGTGAAAAACTGTTTTTT.

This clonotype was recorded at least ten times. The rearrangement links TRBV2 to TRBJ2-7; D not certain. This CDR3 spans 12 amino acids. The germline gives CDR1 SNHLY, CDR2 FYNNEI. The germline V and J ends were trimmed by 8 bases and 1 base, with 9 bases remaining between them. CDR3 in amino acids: CASLGNSYEQYF. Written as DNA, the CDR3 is TGTGCCAGCTTGGGAAATTCCTACGAGCAGTACTTC. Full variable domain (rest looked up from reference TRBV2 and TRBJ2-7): EPEVTQTPSHQVTQMGQEVILRCVPISNHLYFYWYRQILGQKVEFLVSFYNNEISEKSEIFDDQFSVERPDGSNFTLKIRSTKLEDSAMYFCASLGNSYEQYFGPGTRLTVT.

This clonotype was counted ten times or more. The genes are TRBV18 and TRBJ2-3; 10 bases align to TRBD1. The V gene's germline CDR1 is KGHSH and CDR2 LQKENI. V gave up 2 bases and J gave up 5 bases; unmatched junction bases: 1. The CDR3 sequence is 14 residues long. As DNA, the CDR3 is TGTGCCAGCTCACCAAGGACAGGGGGAGATACGCAGTATTTT. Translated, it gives CASSPRTGGDTQYF.

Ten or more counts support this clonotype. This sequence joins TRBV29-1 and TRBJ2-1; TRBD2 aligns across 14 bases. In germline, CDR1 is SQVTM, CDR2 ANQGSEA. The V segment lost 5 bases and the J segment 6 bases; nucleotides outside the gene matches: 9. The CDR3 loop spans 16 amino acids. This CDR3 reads CSVKGLAGVRINEQFF. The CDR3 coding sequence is TGCAGCGTTAAGGGACTAGCGGGAGTTAGGATCAATGAGCAGTTCTTC.

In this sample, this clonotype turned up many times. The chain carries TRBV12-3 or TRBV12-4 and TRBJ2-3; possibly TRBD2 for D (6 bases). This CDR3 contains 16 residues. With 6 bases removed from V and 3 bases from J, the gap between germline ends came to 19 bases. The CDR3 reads CASSLDRSGFTDTQYF. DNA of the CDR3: TGTGCCAGCAGCTTGGACCGTAGCGGATTTACAGATACGCAGTATTTT.

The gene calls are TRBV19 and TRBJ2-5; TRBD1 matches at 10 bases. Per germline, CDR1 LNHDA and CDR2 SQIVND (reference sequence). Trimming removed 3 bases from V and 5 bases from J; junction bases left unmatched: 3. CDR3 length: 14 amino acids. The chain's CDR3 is CASSMWTGGETQYF. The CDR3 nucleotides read TGTGCCAGTAGTATGTGGACAGGGGGGGAGACCCAGTACTTC. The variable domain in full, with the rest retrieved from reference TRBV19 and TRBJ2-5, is DGGITQSPKYLFRKEGQNVTLSCEQNLNHDAMYWYRQDPGQGLRLIYYSQIVNDFQKGDIAEGYSVSREKKESFPLTVTSAQKNPTAFYLCASSMWTGGETQYFGPGTRLLVL.

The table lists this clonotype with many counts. For the CDR3, the DNA is TGTGCCATCACCGAGTCCCCAGGACAGTCTGAAAAACTGTTTTTT. It codes for CAITESPGQSEKLFF. The gene calls are TRBV10-3 and TRBJ1-4; tentatively, D is TRBD1 (6 bases). Germline V gives CDR1 ENHRY, CDR2 SYGVKD. The V gene lost 7 bases and the J gene lost 7 bases, with 19 bases spanning the gap. This CDR3 is built from 15 residues.

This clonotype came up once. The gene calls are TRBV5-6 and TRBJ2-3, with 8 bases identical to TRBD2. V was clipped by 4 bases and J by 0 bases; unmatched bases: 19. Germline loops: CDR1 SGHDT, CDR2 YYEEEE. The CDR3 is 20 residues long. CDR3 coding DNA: TGTGCCAGCAGCGTGAGGTGGGCGACTAGCGAACACCCTAGCACAGATACGCAGTATTTT. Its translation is CASSVRWATSEHPSTDTQYF.

The CDR3 reads CASSPSGPRDTEAFF. The CDR3 region has the DNA TGTGCCAGCTCACCCTCGGGACCGAGGGACACTGAAGCTTTCTTT. This chain joins TRBV18 and TRBJ1-1; perhaps TRBD1 as D (5 bases). The V end lost 3 bases, the J end lost 3 bases, and 14 bases lay between the germline ends. This CDR3 spans 15 amino acids. The germline V gene has CDR1 KGHSH and CDR2 LQKENI.

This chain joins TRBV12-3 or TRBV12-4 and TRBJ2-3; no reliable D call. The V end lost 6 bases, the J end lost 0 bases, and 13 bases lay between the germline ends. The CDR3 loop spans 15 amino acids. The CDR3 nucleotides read TGTGCCAGCAGCCCCGAGGAGTTTAGCACAGATACGCAGTATTTT. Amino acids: CASSPEEFSTDTQYF.

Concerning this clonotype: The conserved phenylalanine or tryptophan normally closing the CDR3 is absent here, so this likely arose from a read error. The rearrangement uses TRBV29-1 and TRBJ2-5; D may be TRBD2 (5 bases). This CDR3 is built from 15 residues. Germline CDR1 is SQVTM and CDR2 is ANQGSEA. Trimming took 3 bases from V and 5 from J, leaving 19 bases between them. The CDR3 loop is CSVEGSGSWVETQYS. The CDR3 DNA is TGCAGCGTTGAGGGTAGTGGGAGCTGGGTGGAGACCCAGTACTCC.

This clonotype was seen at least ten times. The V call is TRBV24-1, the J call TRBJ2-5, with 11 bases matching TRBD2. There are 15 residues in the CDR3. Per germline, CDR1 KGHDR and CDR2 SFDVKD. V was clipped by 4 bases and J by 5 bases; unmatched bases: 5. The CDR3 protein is CATSDPTSGSETQYF. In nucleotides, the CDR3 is TGTGCCACCAGTGACCCCACTAGCGGGAGTGAGACCCAGTACTTC.

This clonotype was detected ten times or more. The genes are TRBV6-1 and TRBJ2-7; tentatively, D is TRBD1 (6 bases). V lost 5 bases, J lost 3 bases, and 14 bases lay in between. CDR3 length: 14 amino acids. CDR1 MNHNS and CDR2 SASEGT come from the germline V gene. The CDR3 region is CASSPRGSRYEQYF. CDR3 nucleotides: TGTGCCAGCAGTCCCAGGGGATCCCGCTACGAGCAGTACTTC.

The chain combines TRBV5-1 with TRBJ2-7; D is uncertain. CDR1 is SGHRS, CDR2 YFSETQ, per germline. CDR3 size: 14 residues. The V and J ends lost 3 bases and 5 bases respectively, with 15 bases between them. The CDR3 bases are TGCGCCAGCAGCTCTCCTATGTCCGGTAACGAGCAGTACTTC. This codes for CASSSPMSGNEQYF.

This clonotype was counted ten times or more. Here the CDR3 reads CASSLGGQEWRLGNQPQHF. The CDR3 DNA reads as TGTGCCAGCAGTTTAGGGGGACAGGAATGGAGACTTGGAAATCAGCCCCAGCATTTT. The chain employs TRBV12-3 or TRBV12-4 and TRBJ1-5; 8 positions match TRBD1. The CDR3 is 19 amino acids. J was trimmed by 4 bases and V by 1 base; bases with no gene match: 15.

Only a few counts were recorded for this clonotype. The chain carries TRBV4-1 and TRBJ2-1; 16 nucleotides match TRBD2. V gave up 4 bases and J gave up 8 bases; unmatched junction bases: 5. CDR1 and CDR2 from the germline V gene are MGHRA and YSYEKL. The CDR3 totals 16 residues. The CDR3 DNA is TGCGCCAGCAGCCGGGGACTAGCGGGAGGGCCCTATGAGCAGTTCTTC. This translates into CASSRGLAGGPYEQFF.

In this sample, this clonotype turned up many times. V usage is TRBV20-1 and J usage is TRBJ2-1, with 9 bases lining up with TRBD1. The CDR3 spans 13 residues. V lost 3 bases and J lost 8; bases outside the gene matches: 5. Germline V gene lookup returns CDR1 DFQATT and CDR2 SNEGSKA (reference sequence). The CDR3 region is CSARTDRGDEQFF. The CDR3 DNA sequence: TGCAGTGCTAGGACGGACAGGGGCGATGAGCAGTTCTTC.

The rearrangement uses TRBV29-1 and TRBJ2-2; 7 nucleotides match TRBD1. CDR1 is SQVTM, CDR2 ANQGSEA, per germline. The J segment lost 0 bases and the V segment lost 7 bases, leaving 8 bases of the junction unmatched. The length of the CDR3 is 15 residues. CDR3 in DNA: TGCAGCGCGACAGGGTTTTATTCGAACACCGGGGAGCTGTTTTTT. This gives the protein CSATGFYSNTGELFF.